What follows describes a single T cell receptor (beta chain). This sample stems from a study of control samples from healthy donors and cancer patients. Looked up from germline, CDR1 is LGHDT and CDR2 is YNNKEL (reference sequence). The CDR3 runs 12 residues. The germline V and J ends were trimmed by 0 bases and 7 bases, with 6 bases remaining between them. The table came from immunoSEQ multiplex PCR; TCRdb's copy has only in-frame clones and leaves some out. The repertoire holds about 51,000 clones, roughly 86% seen once, with 35% to 50% in the top ten. Sequencing was carried out using PBMCs. The chain uses TRBV3-1 (or the pseudogene TRBV3-2) and TRBJ1-1, with D uncertain. This receptor was obtained from a man aged 45 to 65 with head and neck cancer. The CDR3 nucleotides are TGTGCCAGCAGCCAAGATATGGATGAAGCTTTCTTT. Amino acids: CASSQDMDEAFF.